A selection of T cell receptor beta chains follows, all from one sample in a study of early T cells in non-severe SARS-CoV-2 infection. Each CDR3 protein gets one entry after TCRdb re-called the 5' RACE reads with MiXCR. The table shows about 70,000 distinct CDR3 sequences, with 9.5% to 15% occurring only once. Sequenced material: whole blood, taken at baseline. The receptors here all came from an adult who was a healthcare worker with PCR-confirmed SARS-CoV-2 infection or an uninfected control (not recorded which). The donor label of this sample is uncertain. The CDR3 runs from the conserved cysteine through the conserved F or W. The order of the fields is V gene, D gene, J gene, clone size, CDR3 DNA, CDR3 protein. A D gene is named only where the DNA matches it firmly. Not all rows give a size; the values are once, few, many and, for expanded clones, a class.

v_gene: TRBV20-1; d_gene: .; j_gene: TRBJ2-3; abundance: few; CDR3nt: TGCAGTGCTAGAGATCCAGCTCGGATAGATACGCAGTATTTT; CDR3aa: CSARDPARIDTQYF
v_gene: TRBV2; d_gene: .; j_gene: TRBJ2-5; abundance: .; CDR3nt: TGTGCCAGCTTAGCGAGCGAGACCCAGTACTTC; CDR3aa: CASLASETQYF
v_gene: TRBV4-3; d_gene: TRBD1; j_gene: TRBJ2-3; abundance: many; CDR3nt: TGCGCCAGCAGCCAAGAGGGGACAGCCACAGATACGCAGTATTTT; CDR3aa: CASSQEGTATDTQYF
v_gene: TRBV27; d_gene: TRBD1; j_gene: TRBJ2-1; abundance: few; CDR3nt: TGTGCCAGCAGTTCTCCGGGACAGGTCTACAATGAGCAGTTCTTC; CDR3aa: CASSSPGQVYNEQFF
v_gene: TRBV6-5; d_gene: .; j_gene: TRBJ2-3; abundance: .; CDR3nt: TGTGCCAGCAGTTACTGGGGGACGACAGATACGCAGTATTTT; CDR3aa: CASSYWGTTDTQYF
v_gene: TRBV12-3/TRBV12-4; d_gene: .; j_gene: TRBJ1-2; abundance: .; CDR3nt: TGTGCCAGCAGCCGTGGACCCATATCCGGCTACACCTTC; CDR3aa: CASSRGPISGYTF
v_gene: TRBV25-1; d_gene: .; j_gene: TRBJ1-6; abundance: once; CDR3nt: TGTGCCAGCAGTGACCCCGGACAGAGGCACGGGGCCCTCCACTTT; CDR3aa: CASSDPGQRHGALHF
v_gene: TRBV7-2; d_gene: .; j_gene: TRBJ2-2; abundance: many; CDR3nt: TGTGCCAGCAGCTTAGCCGCCGGGGAGCTGTTTTTT; CDR3aa: CASSLAAGELFF
v_gene: TRBV30; d_gene: .; j_gene: TRBJ1-2; abundance: .; CDR3nt: TGTGCCTGGCTTGACACGGGACACCGTGGCTACACCTTC; CDR3aa: CAWLDTGHRGYTF
v_gene: TRBV18; d_gene: .; j_gene: TRBJ2-7; abundance: few; CDR3nt: TGTGCCAGCTCACCGGACCCCGGAGGGTACGAGCAGTACTTC; CDR3aa: CASSPDPGGYEQYF
v_gene: TRBV10-3; d_gene: .; j_gene: TRBJ2-5; abundance: few; CDR3nt: TGTGCCATCAGTGAGGGGACGGTAGTCCAAGAGACCCAGTACTTC; CDR3aa: CAISEGTVVQETQYF
v_gene: TRBV24-1; d_gene: .; j_gene: TRBJ1-5; abundance: few; CDR3nt: TGTGCCACCAGTACTGGGAGCAATCAGCCCCAGCATTTT; CDR3aa: CATSTGSNQPQHF
v_gene: TRBV11-3; d_gene: .; j_gene: TRBJ2-7; abundance: .; CDR3nt: TGTGCCAGCACGGGCAATTCCTACGAGCAGTACTTC; CDR3aa: CASTGNSYEQYF
v_gene: TRBV25-1; d_gene: .; j_gene: TRBJ2-1; abundance: many; CDR3nt: TGTGCCAGCAGTGAATCACTTAGGGGTAATGAGCAGTTCTTC; CDR3aa: CASSESLRGNEQFF
v_gene: TRBV24-1; d_gene: .; j_gene: TRBJ2-3; abundance: few; CDR3nt: TGTGCCACCAGTGATTTCGGGACAGATACGCAGTATTTT; CDR3aa: CATSDFGTDTQYF
v_gene: TRBV6-5; d_gene: .; j_gene: TRBJ1-1; abundance: many; CDR3nt: TGTGCCAGCAGTTACAGAGGGAACACTGAAGCTTTCTTT; CDR3aa: CASSYRGNTEAFF
v_gene: TRBV12-3/TRBV12-4; d_gene: .; j_gene: TRBJ2-3; abundance: many; CDR3nt: TGTGCCAGCAGCTCCAGTGAAGATACGCAGTATTTT; CDR3aa: CASSSSEDTQYF
v_gene: TRBV7-6; d_gene: TRBD1; j_gene: TRBJ2-7; abundance: .; CDR3nt: TGTGCCAGCAGCGCGGGGACAGGGGATTTCGAGCAGTACTTC; CDR3aa: CASSAGTGDFEQYF
v_gene: TRBV9; d_gene: TRBD2; j_gene: TRBJ2-7; abundance: few; CDR3nt: TGTGCCAGCAGCCCCAGTACGGGACTAGCCTACGAGCAGTACTTC; CDR3aa: CASSPSTGLAYEQYF
v_gene: TRBV27; d_gene: .; j_gene: TRBJ1-4; abundance: .; CDR3nt: TGTGCCAGCAGTAATCGAGAAAAACTGTTTTTT; CDR3aa: CASSNREKLFF
v_gene: TRBV7-2; d_gene: TRBD2; j_gene: TRBJ2-1; abundance: many; CDR3nt: TGTGCCAGCAGCTTAAATGGTGGACTAGCGGGCGCCTGGAGCTCCTACAATGAGCAGTTCTTC; CDR3aa: CASSLNGGLAGAWSSYNEQFF
v_gene: TRBV21-1; d_gene: .; j_gene: TRBJ2-3; abundance: few; CDR3nt: TGTGCCAGCAGCAAAGTCTCCCCTTGGCGGGAGGCCAGCACAGATACGCAGTATTTT; CDR3aa: CASSKVSPWREASTDTQYF
v_gene: TRBV4-1; d_gene: .; j_gene: TRBJ2-7; abundance: many; CDR3nt: TGCGCCAGCAGCCACATCGACGGCTACGAGCAGTACTTC; CDR3aa: CASSHIDGYEQYF
v_gene: TRBV5-6; d_gene: TRBD2; j_gene: TRBJ2-1; abundance: few; CDR3nt: TGTGCCAGCAGCCGAGGGACTAGTGGGAGCCATGAGCAGTTCTTC; CDR3aa: CASSRGTSGSHEQFF
v_gene: TRBV5-1; d_gene: .; j_gene: TRBJ2-3; abundance: many; CDR3nt: TGCGCCAGCAGCTTAACCGGGGAAGGGACAGATACGCAGTATTTT; CDR3aa: CASSLTGEGTDTQYF
v_gene: TRBV14; d_gene: .; j_gene: TRBJ1-4; abundance: many; CDR3nt: TGTGCCAGCAGCCAGGCGACACTCAGGGAGGAAAAACTGTTTTTT; CDR3aa: CASSQATLREEKLFF
v_gene: TRBV5-5; d_gene: .; j_gene: TRBJ1-4; abundance: .; CDR3nt: TGTGCCAGCAGCCCGGCCCGGGGGTATGAAAAACTGTTTTTT; CDR3aa: CASSPARGYEKLFF
v_gene: TRBV27; d_gene: TRBD1; j_gene: TRBJ2-7; abundance: many; CDR3nt: TGTGCCAGCACGCTTGGGGACAGGGGGGTATACGAGCAGTACTTC; CDR3aa: CASTLGDRGVYEQYF
v_gene: TRBV5-6; d_gene: TRBD1; j_gene: TRBJ2-2; abundance: .; CDR3nt: TGTGCCAGCAGGGAGTGGACAGGGACGGTGACCGGGGAGCTGTTTTTT; CDR3aa: CASREWTGTVTGELFF
v_gene: TRBV7-9; d_gene: TRBD2; j_gene: TRBJ2-1; abundance: many; CDR3nt: TGTGCCAGCACCGAACTAGCGGGGCCCTACAATGAGCAGTTCTTC; CDR3aa: CASTELAGPYNEQFF
v_gene: TRBV18; d_gene: .; j_gene: TRBJ2-7; abundance: few; CDR3nt: TGTGCCAGCTCACAAGGACGCCAGAGCTCCTACGAGCAGTACTTC; CDR3aa: CASSQGRQSSYEQYF
v_gene: TRBV7-2; d_gene: .; j_gene: TRBJ1-1; abundance: .; CDR3nt: TGTGCCAGCAGCCCTCGGGAGGGAGGCACTGAAGCTTTCTTT; CDR3aa: CASSPREGGTEAFF
v_gene: TRBV12-3/TRBV12-4; d_gene: .; j_gene: TRBJ2-6; abundance: few; CDR3nt: TGTGCCAGCAGTTTAGGCGCCCCCGGGACACCAAAGCTAAGTGGGGCCAACGTCCTGACTTTC; CDR3aa: CASSLGAPGTPKLSGANVLTF
v_gene: TRBV5-1; d_gene: .; j_gene: TRBJ2-7; abundance: few; CDR3nt: TGCGCCAGCAGCAGCGAGGGGCCGGGGTACGAGCAGTACTTC; CDR3aa: CASSSEGPGYEQYF
v_gene: TRBV20-1; d_gene: .; j_gene: TRBJ1-6; abundance: .; CDR3nt: TGCAGTGCCACCCGGGGCAAGGGTAATTCACCCCTCCACTTT; CDR3aa: CSATRGKGNSPLHF
v_gene: TRBV20-1; d_gene: .; j_gene: TRBJ2-3; abundance: .; CDR3nt: TGCAGTGCTCCGCTTCCTTTCGGCACAGATACGCAGTATTTT; CDR3aa: CSAPLPFGTDTQYF
v_gene: TRBV29-1; d_gene: TRBD1; j_gene: TRBJ2-7; abundance: .; CDR3nt: TGCAGCGTCGGCCGACCTTCGGGACAGAACTACGAGCAGTACTTC; CDR3aa: CSVGRPSGQNYEQYF